The 5 T cell receptor beta chains presented below share a single source sample, sequenced in a study of blood T cell repertoires in COVID-19. Clones were read by immunoSEQ multiplex PCR, and TCRdb kept only the in-frame ones, dropping some. Of more than 110,000 clones listed, around 80% are singletons. The sequencing sample was made of peripheral blood. The receptors come from a human donor in a cohort sampled during active COVID-19.

The J gene is TRBJ2-2, the V gene TRBV3-1 (or the pseudogene TRBV3-2); 10 nucleotides align to TRBD2. The germline V gene encodes CDR1 LGHDT and CDR2 YNNKEL (reference sequence). The length of the CDR3 is 18 residues. The V and J ends lost 1 base and 1 base, in that order; junction bases with no gene match: 6. This chain's CDR3 is CASSQVIAGGQNTGELFF. The CDR3 DNA is TGTGCCAGCAGCCAAGTTATAGCGGGGGGCCAGAACACCGGGGAGCTGTTTTTT.

The chain recombines TRBV4-3 with TRBJ1-2; D is possibly TRBD1 (6 bases). V lost 0 bases, J lost 3 bases, and 17 bases lay in between. Germline loops: CDR1 LGHNA, CDR2 YSLEER. The CDR3 is 17 residues long. The CDR3 region has the DNA TGCGCCAGCAGCCAAGATCTTAGGCGACAGGAAGACTATGGCTACACCTTC. This codes for CASSQDLRRQEDYGYTF.

The V call is TRBV2, the J call TRBJ2-1; 7 bases are a match to TRBD1. V was clipped by 6 bases and J by 5 bases; unmatched bases: 13. CDR3 length: 16 residues. Germline V gene data show CDR1 as SNHLY and CDR2 as FYNNEI. CDR3 protein: CASRKNRDSAHNEQFF. The CDR3 DNA sequence: TGTGCCAGCAGAAAAAACCGGGACAGTGCCCACAATGAGCAGTTCTTC.

The table lists this clone with a count of one. The rearrangement uses TRBV3-1 (or the pseudogene TRBV3-2) and TRBJ2-5, with 9 bases aligning to TRBD1. The CDR3 consists of 15 residues. The germline V gene encodes CDR1 LGHDT and CDR2 YNNKEL (reference sequence). V was clipped by 4 bases and J by 8 bases; unmatched bases: 11. The CDR3 region has the DNA TGTGCCAGCAGCCTCCTTAGACAGGGGGGACCAACCCAGTACTTC. Its translation: CASSLLRQGGPTQYF.

This clone was seen more than once but under ten times. V gene TRBV5-1 combines with J gene TRBJ2-5; TRBD2 matches at 14 bases. There are 16 residues in the CDR3. V lost 4 bases to trimming and J lost 6 bases; unmatched junction nucleotides: 8. Germline CDR1 and CDR2: SGHRS and YFSETQ. The CDR3 coding sequence is TGCGCCAGCAGCCCGGGACTAGCGGGGGCCGAAAAGACCCAGTACTTC. It yields the protein CASSPGLAGAEKTQYF.